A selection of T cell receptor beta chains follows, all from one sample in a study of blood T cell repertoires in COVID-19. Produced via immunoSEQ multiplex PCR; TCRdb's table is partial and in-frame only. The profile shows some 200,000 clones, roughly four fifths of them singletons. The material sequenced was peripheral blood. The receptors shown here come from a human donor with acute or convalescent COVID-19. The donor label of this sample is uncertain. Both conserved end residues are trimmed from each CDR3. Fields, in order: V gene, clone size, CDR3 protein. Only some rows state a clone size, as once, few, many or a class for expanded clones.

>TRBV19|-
ASSGTGETTFGYT
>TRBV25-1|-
ASRRGDGTEAF
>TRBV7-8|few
ASSLSPGNHQPQH
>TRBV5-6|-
ASSLGSGSDTGELF
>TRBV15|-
ATSRDRGVTQY
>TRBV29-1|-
SVEGRQGAPEAF
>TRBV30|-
AWSVGDRTEAF
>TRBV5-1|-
ASSSGGRKSSEQY
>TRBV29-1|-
SVIDRANSPLH
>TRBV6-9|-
ASRLDSSSYEQY
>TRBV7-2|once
ASSPGQGGYT
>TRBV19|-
ASTTDREFPLH
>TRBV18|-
ASSTTGGEEKLF
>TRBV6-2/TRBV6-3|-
ASSYPKGGEPYEQY
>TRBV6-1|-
ASSEQGLAGADTQY
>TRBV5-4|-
ASSLAPSPGETQY
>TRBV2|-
ASREIAGQGMLASRGGYT
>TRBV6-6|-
ASSPATNYGYT
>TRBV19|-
ASSIEDFGLPNQPQH
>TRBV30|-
AWGQGSNQPQH
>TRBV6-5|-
ASTLNGGGGTEAF
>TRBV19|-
ASSSDRVNIQY
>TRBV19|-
ASRQTPMNTEAF
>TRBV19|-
ASKGGNTAGANVLT
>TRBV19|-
ASSTQGSNEKLF
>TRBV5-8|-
ASSLGSRDQETQY
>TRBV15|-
ATSRDPQGQGQSYEQY
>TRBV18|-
ASSLNGQTMNTEAF
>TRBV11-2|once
ASSWTSGDFNYGYT
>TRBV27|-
ASSLRGLAGQVPDTQY
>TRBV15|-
ATSNLALAGLTGELF
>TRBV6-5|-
AGGGQGYGYT
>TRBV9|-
ASSSSWETQY
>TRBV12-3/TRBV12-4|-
ASSFPDQPQH